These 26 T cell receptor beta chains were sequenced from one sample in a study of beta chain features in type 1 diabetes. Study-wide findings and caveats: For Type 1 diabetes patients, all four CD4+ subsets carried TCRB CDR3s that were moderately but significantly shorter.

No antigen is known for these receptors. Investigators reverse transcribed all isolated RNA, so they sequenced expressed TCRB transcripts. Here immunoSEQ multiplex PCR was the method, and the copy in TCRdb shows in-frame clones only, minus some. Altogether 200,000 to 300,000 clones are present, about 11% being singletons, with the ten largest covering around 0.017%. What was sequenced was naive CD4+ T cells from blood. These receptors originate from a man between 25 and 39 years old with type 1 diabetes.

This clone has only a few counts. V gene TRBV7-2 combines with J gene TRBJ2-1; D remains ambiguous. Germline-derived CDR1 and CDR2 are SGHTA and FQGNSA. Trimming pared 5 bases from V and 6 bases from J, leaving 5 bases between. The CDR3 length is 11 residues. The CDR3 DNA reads TGTGCCAGCAGCGAGGCCAATGAGCAGTTCTTC. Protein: CASSEANEQFF.

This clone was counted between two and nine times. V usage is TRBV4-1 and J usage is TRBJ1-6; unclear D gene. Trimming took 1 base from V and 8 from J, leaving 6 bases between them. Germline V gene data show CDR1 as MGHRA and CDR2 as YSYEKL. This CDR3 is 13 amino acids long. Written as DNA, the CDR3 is TGCGCCAGCAGCCAAGCGGACTATTCACCCCTCCACTTT. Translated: CASSQADYSPLHF.

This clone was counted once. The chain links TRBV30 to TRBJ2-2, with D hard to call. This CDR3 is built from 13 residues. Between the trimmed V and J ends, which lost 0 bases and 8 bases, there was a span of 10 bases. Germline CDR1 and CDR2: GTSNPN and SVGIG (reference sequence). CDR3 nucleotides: TGTGCCTGGAGTGTAACTGCTACTGGGGAGCTGTTTTTT. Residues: CAWSVTATGELFF.

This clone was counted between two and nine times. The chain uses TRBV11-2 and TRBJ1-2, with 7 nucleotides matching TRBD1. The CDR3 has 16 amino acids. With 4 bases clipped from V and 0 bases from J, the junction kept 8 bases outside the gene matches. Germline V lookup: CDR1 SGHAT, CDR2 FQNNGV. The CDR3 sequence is CASSSPRQGANYGYTF. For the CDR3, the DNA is TGTGCCAGCAGCTCCCCCCGACAGGGAGCTAACTATGGCTACACCTTC.

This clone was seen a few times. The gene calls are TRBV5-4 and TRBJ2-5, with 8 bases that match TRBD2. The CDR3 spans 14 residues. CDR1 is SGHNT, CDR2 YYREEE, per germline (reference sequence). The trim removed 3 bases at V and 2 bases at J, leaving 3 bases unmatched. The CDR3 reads CASSSAGAQETQYF. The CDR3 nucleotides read TGTGCCAGCAGCTCAGCGGGGGCTCAAGAGACCCAGTACTTC.

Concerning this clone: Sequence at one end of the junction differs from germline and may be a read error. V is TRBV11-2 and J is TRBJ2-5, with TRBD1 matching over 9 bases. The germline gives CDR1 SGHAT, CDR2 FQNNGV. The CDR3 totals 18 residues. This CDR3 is CASSLGRSGTGRGEAQYF. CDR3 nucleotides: TGTGCCAGCAGCTTAGGTCGCTCTGGGACAGGGCGGGGAGAGGCCCAGTACTTC.

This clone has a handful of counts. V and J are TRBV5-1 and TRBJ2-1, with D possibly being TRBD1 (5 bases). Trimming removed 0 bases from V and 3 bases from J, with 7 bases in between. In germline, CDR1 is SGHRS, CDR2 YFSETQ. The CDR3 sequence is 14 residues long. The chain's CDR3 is CASSLGDSYNEQFF. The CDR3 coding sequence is TGCGCCAGCAGCTTGGGAGACAGCTACAATGAGCAGTTCTTC. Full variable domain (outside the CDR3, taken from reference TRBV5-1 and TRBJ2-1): KAGVTQTPRYLIKTRGQQVTLSCSPISGHRSVSWYQQTPGQGLQFLFEYFSETQRNKGNFPGRFSGRQFSNSRSEMNVSTLELGDSALYLCASSLGDSYNEQFFGPGTRLTVL.

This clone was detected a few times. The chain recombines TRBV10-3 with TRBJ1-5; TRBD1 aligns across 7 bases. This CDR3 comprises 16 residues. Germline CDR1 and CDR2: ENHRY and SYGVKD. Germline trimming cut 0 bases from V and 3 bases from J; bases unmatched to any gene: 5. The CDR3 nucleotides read TGTGCCATCAGTGAGTCCCCCGGGACAGACAATCAGCCCCAGCATTTT. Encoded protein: CAISESPGTDNQPQHF.

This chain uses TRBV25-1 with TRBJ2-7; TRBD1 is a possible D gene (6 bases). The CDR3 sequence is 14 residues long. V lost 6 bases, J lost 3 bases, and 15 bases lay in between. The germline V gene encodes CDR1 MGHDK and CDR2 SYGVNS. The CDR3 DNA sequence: TGTGCCAGCAGCCTGACAGGTAATGTCTACGAGCAGTACTTC. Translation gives CASSLTGNVYEQYF.

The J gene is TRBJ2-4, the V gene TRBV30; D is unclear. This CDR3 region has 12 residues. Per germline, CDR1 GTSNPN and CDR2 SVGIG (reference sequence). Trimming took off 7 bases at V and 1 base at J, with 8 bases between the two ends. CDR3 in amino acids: CALSPAKNIQYF. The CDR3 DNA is TGTGCCTTGAGCCCTGCCAAAAACATTCAGTACTTC.

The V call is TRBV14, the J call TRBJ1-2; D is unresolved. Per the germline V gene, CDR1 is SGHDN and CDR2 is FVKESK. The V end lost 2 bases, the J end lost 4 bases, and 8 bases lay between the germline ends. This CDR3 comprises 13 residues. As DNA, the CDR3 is TGTGCCAGCAGCCAACTCTCCAGCTATGGCTACACCTTC. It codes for CASSQLSSYGYTF.

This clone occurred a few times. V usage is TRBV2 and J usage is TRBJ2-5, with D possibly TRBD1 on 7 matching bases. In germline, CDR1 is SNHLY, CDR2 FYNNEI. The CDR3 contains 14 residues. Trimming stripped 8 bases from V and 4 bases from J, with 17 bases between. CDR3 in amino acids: CASEGGQAGETQYF. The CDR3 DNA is TGTGCCAGCGAGGGAGGACAGGCGGGAGAGACCCAGTACTTC. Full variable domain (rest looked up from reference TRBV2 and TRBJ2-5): EPEVTQTPSHQVTQMGQEVILRCVPISNHLYFYWYRQILGQKVEFLVSFYNNEISEKSEIFDDQFSVERPDGSNFTLKIRSTKLEDSAMYFCASEGGQAGETQYFGPGTRLLVL.

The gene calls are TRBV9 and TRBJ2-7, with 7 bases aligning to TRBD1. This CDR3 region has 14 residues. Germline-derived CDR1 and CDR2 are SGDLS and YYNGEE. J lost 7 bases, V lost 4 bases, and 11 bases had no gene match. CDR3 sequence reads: CASSLGWGQREQYF. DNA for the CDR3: TGTGCCAGCAGCTTGGGTTGGGGACAGAGAGAGCAGTACTTC.

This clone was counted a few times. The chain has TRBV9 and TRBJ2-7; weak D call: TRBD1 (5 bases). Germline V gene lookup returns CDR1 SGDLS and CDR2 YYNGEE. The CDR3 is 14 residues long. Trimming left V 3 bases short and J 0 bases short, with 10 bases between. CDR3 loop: CASSENGHSYEQYF. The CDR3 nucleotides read TGTGCCAGCAGCGAGAATGGACACTCCTACGAGCAGTACTTC.

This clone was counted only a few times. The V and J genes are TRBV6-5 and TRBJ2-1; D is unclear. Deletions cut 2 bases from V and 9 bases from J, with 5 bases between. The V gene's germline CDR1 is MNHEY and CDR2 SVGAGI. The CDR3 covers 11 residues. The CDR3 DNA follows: TGTGCCAGCAGTTACGAGCGTGAGCAGTTCTTC. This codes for CASSYEREQFF.

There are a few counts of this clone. The CDR3 coding sequence is TGTGCCAGCAGCCCGATGGGGGGGCCTTATGGCTACACCTTC. Its protein product is CASSPMGGPYGYTF. The chain has TRBV9 and TRBJ1-2, with D possibly matching TRBD1 (6 bases). CDR3 length: 14 residues. The ends were cut back, 4 bases at V and 5 bases at J, with 15 bases in the middle. Germline V gene data show CDR1 as SGDLS and CDR2 as YYNGEE.

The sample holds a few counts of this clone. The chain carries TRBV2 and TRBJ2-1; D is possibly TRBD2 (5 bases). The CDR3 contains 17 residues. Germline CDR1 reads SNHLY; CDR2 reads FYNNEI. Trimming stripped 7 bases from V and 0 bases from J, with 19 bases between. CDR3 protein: CASTRDSPTSSYNEQFF. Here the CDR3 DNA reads TGTGCCAGCACTAGGGATAGCCCAACTAGCTCCTACAATGAGCAGTTCTTC.

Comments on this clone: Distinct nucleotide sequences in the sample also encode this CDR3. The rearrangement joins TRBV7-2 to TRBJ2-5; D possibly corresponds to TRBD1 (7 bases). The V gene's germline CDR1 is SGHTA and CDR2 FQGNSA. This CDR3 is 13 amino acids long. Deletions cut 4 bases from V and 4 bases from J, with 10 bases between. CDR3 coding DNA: TGTGCCAGCAGCTCAGGGGGGAGAGAGACCCAGTACTTC. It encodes CASSSGGRETQYF.

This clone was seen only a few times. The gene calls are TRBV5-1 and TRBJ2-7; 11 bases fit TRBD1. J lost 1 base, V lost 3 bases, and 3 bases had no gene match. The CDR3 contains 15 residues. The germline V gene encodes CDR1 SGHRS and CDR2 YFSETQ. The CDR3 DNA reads TGCGCCAGCAGCTGGGACAGGGGGGAATCCTACGAGCAGTACTTC. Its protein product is CASSWDRGESYEQYF.

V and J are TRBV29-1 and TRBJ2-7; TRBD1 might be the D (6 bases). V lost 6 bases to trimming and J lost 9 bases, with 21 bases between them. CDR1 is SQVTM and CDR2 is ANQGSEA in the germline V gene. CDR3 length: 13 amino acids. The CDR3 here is CSVGPETGGTQYF. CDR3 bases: TGCAGCGTCGGCCCAGAGACAGGAGGAACGCAGTACTTC.

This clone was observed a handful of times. CDR3 loop: CASSSTSFYEQFF. In nucleotides, the CDR3 is TGTGCCAGCAGCTCGACTAGCTTTTATGAGCAGTTCTTC. V and J are TRBV5-4 and TRBJ2-1; TRBD2 agrees at 7 bases. J lost 8 bases, V lost 3 bases, and 5 bases had no gene match. The germline V gene has CDR1 SGHNT and CDR2 YYREEE (reference sequence). The CDR3 consists of 13 residues.

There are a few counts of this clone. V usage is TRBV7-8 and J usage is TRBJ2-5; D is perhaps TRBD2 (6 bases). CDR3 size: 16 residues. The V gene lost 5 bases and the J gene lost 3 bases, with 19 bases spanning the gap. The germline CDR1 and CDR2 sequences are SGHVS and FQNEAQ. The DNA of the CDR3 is TGTGCCAGCAGCCCAAAGGCGGGGACCAGGGAAGAGACCCAGTACTTC. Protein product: CASSPKAGTREETQYF.

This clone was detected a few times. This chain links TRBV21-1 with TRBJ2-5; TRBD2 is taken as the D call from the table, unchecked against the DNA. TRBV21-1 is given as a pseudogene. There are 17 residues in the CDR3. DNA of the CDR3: TGTGCCAGCAGCAAGCAGGGTGTAGCGGGCGAGCAAGAGACCCAGTACTTC. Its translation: CASSKQGVAGEQETQYF.

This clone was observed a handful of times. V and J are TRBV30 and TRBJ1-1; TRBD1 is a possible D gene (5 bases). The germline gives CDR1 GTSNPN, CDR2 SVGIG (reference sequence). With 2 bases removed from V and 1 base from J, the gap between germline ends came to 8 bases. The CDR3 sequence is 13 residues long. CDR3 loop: CAWSSQGNTEAFF. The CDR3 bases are TGTGCCTGGAGTTCGCAGGGGAACACTGAAGCTTTCTTT.

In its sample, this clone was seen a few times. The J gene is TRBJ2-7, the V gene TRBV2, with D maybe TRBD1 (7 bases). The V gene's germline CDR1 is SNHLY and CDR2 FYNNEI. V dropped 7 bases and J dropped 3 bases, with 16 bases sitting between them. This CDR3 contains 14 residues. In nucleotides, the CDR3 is TGTGCCAGCACCCAGGCAGGGGGGCTCTACGAGCAGTACTTC. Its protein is CASTQAGGLYEQYF.

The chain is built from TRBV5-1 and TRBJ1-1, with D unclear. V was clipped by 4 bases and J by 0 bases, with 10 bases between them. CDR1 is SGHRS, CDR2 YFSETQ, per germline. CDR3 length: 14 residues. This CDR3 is CASSQQVMNTEAFF. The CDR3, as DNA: TGCGCCAGCAGCCAGCAGGTGATGAACACTGAAGCTTTCTTT.